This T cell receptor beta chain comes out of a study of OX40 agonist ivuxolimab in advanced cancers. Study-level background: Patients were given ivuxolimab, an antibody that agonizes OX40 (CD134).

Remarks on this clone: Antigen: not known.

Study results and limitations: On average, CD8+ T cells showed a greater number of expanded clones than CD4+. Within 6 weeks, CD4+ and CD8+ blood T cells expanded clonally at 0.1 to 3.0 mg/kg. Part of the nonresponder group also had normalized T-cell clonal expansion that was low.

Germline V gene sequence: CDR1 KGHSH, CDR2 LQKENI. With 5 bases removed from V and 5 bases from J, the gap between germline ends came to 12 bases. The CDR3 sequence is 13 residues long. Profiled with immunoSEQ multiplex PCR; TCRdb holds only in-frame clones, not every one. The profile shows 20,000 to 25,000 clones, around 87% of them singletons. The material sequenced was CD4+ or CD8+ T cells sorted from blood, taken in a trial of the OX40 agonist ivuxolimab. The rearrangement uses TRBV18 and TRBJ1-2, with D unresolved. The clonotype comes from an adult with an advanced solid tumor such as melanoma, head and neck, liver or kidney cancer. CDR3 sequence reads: CASSEAPRYGYTF. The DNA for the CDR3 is TGTGCCAGCTCAGAGGCCCCCAGGTATGGCTACACCTTC.